Following are 5 T cell receptor beta chains from one sample sequenced in a study of blood T cell repertoires in COVID-19 (dated by TCRdb to 2020 to 2021). Preparation of the library involved the immunoSEQ multiplex PCR assay. Imported from immuneACCESS, the table was reduced by TCRdb to in-frame sequences with V and J called. These copies leave out some clones; in studies compared against another copy, an unresolved V gene accounts for under half, and the cause of the remainder is not known. This sample gives about 400,000 clones in total; approximately 90% of them show up just once. The top ten constitute approximately 4.5% of the sample. The sequenced material came from peripheral blood. Receptors originate from a woman aged 30 to 39 with acute or convalescent COVID-19.

This chain joins TRBV2 and TRBJ1-2; the D is unclear. Trimming took 3 bases from V and 4 from J, leaving 15 bases between them. Germline CDR1 SNHLY, CDR2 FYNNEI. CDR3 length: 15 residues. For the CDR3, the DNA is TGTGCCAGCAGTGACGGTAGAGGCACCTCCTATGGCTACACCTTC. This encodes CASSDGRGTSYGYTF. The full variable domain, its missing parts supplied by reference TRBV2 and TRBJ1-2, is EPEVTQTPSHQVTQMGQEVILRCVPISNHLYFYWYRQILGQKVEFLVSFYNNEISEKSEIFDDQFSVERPDGSNFTLKIRSTKLEDSAMYFCASSDGRGTSYGYTFGSGTRLTVV.

This sequence joins TRBV11-2 and TRBJ1-5, with TRBD1 as a possible D gene (5 bases). Trimming stripped 0 bases from V and 4 bases from J, with 13 bases between. Germline V gives CDR1 SGHAT, CDR2 FQNNGV. This CDR3 is built from 16 residues. The CDR3 coding sequence is TGTGCCAGCAGCTTAGATGGAGACAGTCCGAATCAGCCCCAGCATTTT. Its protein is CASSLDGDSPNQPQHF.

This clone was picked up one time. The rearrangement links TRBV4-1 to TRBJ1-4; 7 nucleotides align to TRBD1. Trimming removed 4 bases from V and 3 bases from J; junction bases left unmatched: 2. The CDR3 covers 14 residues. The germline gives CDR1 MGHRA, CDR2 YSYEKL. As DNA, the CDR3 is TGCGCCAGCAGCCGGGACAGAGCTAATGAAAAACTGTTTTTT. Its translation: CASSRDRANEKLFF.

This chain connects TRBV9 to TRBJ2-5; 7 positions agree with TRBD2. CDR1 and CDR2 (germline): SGDLS, YYNGEE. The J segment lost 9 bases and the V segment lost 4 bases, leaving 6 bases of the junction unmatched. This CDR3 has 12 residues. The CDR3 loop reads CASSPRAGAQYF. CDR3 coding DNA: TGTGCCAGCAGCCCAAGGGCGGGAGCCCAGTACTTC.

This chain uses TRBV6-1 with TRBJ1-2; D perhaps matches TRBD1 (5 bases). Germline V CDR1 and CDR2: MNHNS, SASEGT. CDR3 length: 14 residues. V dropped 0 bases and J dropped 4 bases, with 9 bases sitting between them. CDR3 residues: CASSEAPGPYGYTF. The CDR3 DNA follows: TGTGCCAGCAGTGAAGCCCCAGGGCCCTATGGCTACACCTTC.